Reported below is one T cell receptor (beta chain). This sample stems from a study of regulatory dendritic cells for organ transplantation. Per the germline V gene, CDR1 is KGHSH and CDR2 is LQKENI. The CDR3 is made up of 15 amino acids. V gave up 4 bases and J gave up 6 bases; unmatched junction bases: 8. Some clones are missing from TCRdb's copy, which holds only in-frame ones; the method was immunoSEQ multiplex PCR. The table lists 30,000 to 40,000 clones, around nine tenths of them singletons, with 0.095% to 0.14% in the top ten. This TCR was recovered from a human donor in good health. The chain links TRBV18 to TRBJ2-1, with 8 positions matching TRBD1. Sequenced input: naive CD8+ T cells from blood. Subset given: CD45RA+ naive T cells. CDR3 amino acids: CASSLPGQDANEQFF. CDR3 sequence (DNA): TGTGCCAGCTCACTTCCGGGACAGGACGCCAATGAGCAGTTCTTC. The whole variable domain, remainder taken from reference TRBV18 and TRBJ2-1, is NAGVMQNPRHLVRRRGQEARLRCSPMKGHSHVYWYRQLPEEGLKFMVYLQKENIIDESGMPKERFSAEFPKEGPSILRIQQVVRGDSAAYFCASSLPGQDANEQFFGPGTRLTVL.